These 25 T cell receptor beta chains came from one sample sequenced in a study of T cells after yellow fever vaccination. TCRdb reanalysed the 5' RACE reads using MiXCR and keeps one entry per CDR3 protein. The sample has about 170,000 distinct CDR3 sequences; 5.5% to 8% are singletons. The source material was CD4+ T cells sorted from PBMCs, sampled on the day of the first yellow fever vaccination. These receptors all come from a man between 18 and 29 years old who received the YFV17D yellow fever vaccine.

The chain employs TRBV19 and TRBJ1-5, with a weak D call TRBD1 (5 bases). Between the trimmed V and J ends, which lost 10 bases and 5 bases, there was a span of 21 bases. The CDR3 is made up of 15 amino acids. Germline loops: CDR1 LNHDA, CDR2 SQIVND (reference sequence). CDR3 nucleotides: TGTGCCACCAGTTCAATGACAGAAGAGTATCAGCCCCAGCATTTT. The encoded protein is CATSSMTEEYQPQHF.

This clonotype was detected a few times. The chain links TRBV20-1 to TRBJ2-7, with 8 bases aligning to TRBD1. The CDR3 length is 16 residues. The ends lost 1 base at V and 0 bases at J; junction bases unmatched: 8. Per the germline V gene, CDR1 is DFQATT and CDR2 is SNEGSKA (reference sequence). CDR3 in amino acids: CSARGATGVGSYEQYF. The CDR3 nucleotides read TGCAGTGCTAGAGGCGCGACAGGGGTTGGCTCCTACGAGCAGTACTTC.

The table lists this clonotype with many counts. The chain links TRBV6-5 to TRBJ1-5; perhaps TRBD1 as D (5 bases). V gave up 6 bases and J gave up 0 bases, with 18 bases separating them. Germline V gene data show CDR1 as MNHEY and CDR2 as SVGAGI. This CDR3 spans 17 amino acids. The DNA for the CDR3 is TGTGCCAGCAGCCTCCCCCGGGACTTAAGTAGCAATCAGCCCCAGCATTTT. Its translation: CASSLPRDLSSNQPQHF.

This clonotype was seen at least ten times. V is TRBV7-9 and J is TRBJ2-3; D perhaps matches TRBD2 (7 bases). Trimming removed 2 bases at V and 2 bases at J, with 14 bases between. This CDR3 is 16 amino acids long. Germline V gene sequence: CDR1 SEHNR, CDR2 FQNEAQ (reference sequence). The CDR3 loop is CASSLLGGGTTDTQYF. The CDR3 DNA sequence: TGTGCCAGCAGCTTATTAGGGGGGGGAACCACAGATACGCAGTATTTT.

The chain joins TRBV20-1 to TRBJ1-2; possibly TRBD1 for D (6 bases). This CDR3 spans 13 amino acids. Germline CDR1 and CDR2: DFQATT and SNEGSKA (reference sequence). V was cut by 3 bases and J by 8 bases, with 16 bases left in between. The DNA of the CDR3 is TGCAGTGCTAGGGTCCCAGGGGCGGGCGGCTACACCTTC. Translation: CSARVPGAGGYTF.

This clonotype was seen ten or more times. The V gene is TRBV29-1, the J gene TRBJ1-1; 8 nucleotides align to TRBD1. Unmatched junction bases numbered 7, after V lost 6 bases and J lost 1 base. The CDR3 runs to 14 residues. The germline CDR1 and CDR2 sequences are SQVTM and ANQGSEA. DNA of the CDR3: TGCAGCGTGCCGACAGGGGACGCGAACACTGAAGCTTTCTTT. This codes for CSVPTGDANTEAFF.

The rearrangement links TRBV20-1 to TRBJ2-2; D unresolved. There are 12 residues in the CDR3. Between the trimmed V and J ends, which lost 6 bases and 4 bases, there was a span of 9 bases. CDR1 is DFQATT, CDR2 SNEGSKA, per germline (reference sequence). The CDR3 region has the DNA TGCAGTGCGGCAGGTCCCACCGGGGAGCTGTTTTTT. Its protein product is CSAAGPTGELFF.

This clonotype was counted only a few times. The chain couples TRBV6-5 to TRBJ2-7; 10 bases map to TRBD2. The CDR3 spans 17 residues. Germline V gene sequence: CDR1 MNHEY, CDR2 SVGAGI. V shed 2 bases and J 0 bases; nucleotides not matched to a gene: 7. CDR3 nucleotide sequence: TGTGCCAGCAGTTACAGCAGCGGGGGGGCCAGCTCCTACGAGCAGTACTTC. Translating it yields CASSYSSGGASSYEQYF.

This clonotype was picked up many times. The genes are TRBV5-1 and TRBJ2-5, with D perhaps matching TRBD2 (5 bases). This CDR3 is 17 amino acids long. The V end was cut by 4 bases, the J end by 5 bases, with 24 bases between. Germline V gene lookup returns CDR1 SGHRS and CDR2 YFSETQ. CDR3: CASSLYPGLLDGETQYF. CDR3 nucleotide sequence: TGCGCCAGCAGCCTCTACCCCGGACTCCTCGACGGGGAGACCCAGTACTTC.

This clonotype turned up a few times. The rearrangement uses TRBV11-2 and TRBJ2-3; 9 nucleotides line up with TRBD1. The ends lost 0 bases at V and 3 bases at J; junction bases unmatched: 4. The CDR3 extends over 16 amino acids. CDR1 is SGHAT, CDR2 FQNNGV, per germline. Here the CDR3 DNA reads TGTGCCAGCAGCTTAGACGTCGACAGGGGGACAGATACGCAGTATTTT. It is translated as CASSLDVDRGTDTQYF.

The V gene is TRBV20-1, the J gene TRBJ2-2, with a possible D match to TRBD1 (7 bases). V was pared by 5 bases and J by 7 bases, with 17 bases between. The CDR3 is 14 residues long. The germline V gene encodes CDR1 DFQATT and CDR2 SNEGSKA (reference sequence). This CDR3 is CSAYRGGYGGELFF. For the CDR3, the DNA is TGCAGTGCTTACAGGGGAGGATACGGCGGGGAGCTGTTTTTT.

This clonotype was seen at least ten times. The CDR3: CASSQGDAENSPLHF. Here the CDR3 DNA reads TGTGCCAGCAGCCAAGGGGATGCGGAGAATTCACCCCTCCACTTT. The V call is TRBV4-2, the J call TRBJ1-6; D unclear. Trimming shortened V by 1 base and J by 7 bases, and 11 bases separated the two germline ends. The CDR3 consists of 15 residues. Per germline, CDR1 LGHNA and CDR2 YNFKEQ.

The table lists this clonotype with a few counts. The rearrangement uses TRBV12-3 or TRBV12-4 and TRBJ2-2, with D possibly being TRBD1 (6 bases). The CDR3 runs to 14 residues. V was shortened by 7 bases and J by 6 bases, with 15 bases between the two germline ends. The CDR3 region is CASNFDRSAGELFF. For the CDR3, the DNA is TGTGCCAGCAACTTTGACAGGTCGGCCGGGGAGCTGTTTTTT.

This clonotype came up once. The CDR3 does not end in the conserved phenylalanine or tryptophan, so this is likely a read error. V and J are TRBV11-1 and TRBJ1-1; the D is unclear. Germline V gene sequence: CDR1 SGHAT, CDR2 FQDESV (reference sequence). Trimming cost V 1 base and J 5 bases, with 11 bases left between them. This CDR3 comprises 14 residues. As DNA, the CDR3 is TGTGCCAGCAGCTTAGATTCGGTCTGGACTGAAGCTTTCTAT. Protein: CASSLDSVWTEAFY.

The V call is TRBV5-4, the J call TRBJ2-2; D is perhaps TRBD1 or TRBD2 (7 bases each). Trimming pared 0 bases from V and 4 bases from J, leaving 13 bases between. This CDR3 region has 16 residues. Germline V gene sequence: CDR1 SGHNT, CDR2 YYREEE (reference sequence). The CDR3 loop is CASSLARGGGTGELFF. For the CDR3, the DNA is TGTGCCAGCAGCTTGGCCAGGGGGGGGGGCACCGGGGAGCTGTTTTTT.

This clonotype was detected only a few times. CDR3 region: CASSQVGRRPLNTEAFF. DNA for the CDR3: TGCGCCAGCAGCCAAGTCGGGCGGAGACCTTTGAACACTGAAGCTTTCTTT. The chain combines TRBV4-1 with TRBJ1-1; D not resolved. CDR1 and CDR2 (germline): MGHRA, YSYEKL. This CDR3 has 17 amino acids. Deletions cut 1 base from V and 0 bases from J, with 15 bases between.

This rearrangement joins TRBV7-8 to TRBJ1-5; D is unclear. CDR1 SGHVS and CDR2 FQNEAQ come from the germline V gene. V shed 1 base and J shed 4 bases, with 11 bases lying between them. The CDR3 sequence is 15 residues long. The CDR3 reads CASSLEVRRNQPQHF. The CDR3, as DNA: TGTGCCAGCAGCTTAGAGGTGCGACGGAATCAGCCCCAGCATTTT.

This clonotype has a count of ten or more. The chain's CDR3 is CASSLLTGAYNEQFF. In nucleotides, the CDR3 is TGTGCCAGCAGCTTATTGACAGGGGCCTACAATGAGCAGTTCTTC. The chain recombines TRBV11-1 with TRBJ2-1; 8 bases are shared with TRBD1. V was pared by 2 bases and J by 2 bases, with 2 bases of the junction left unmatched. CDR1 is SGHAT, CDR2 FQDESV, per germline (reference sequence). The CDR3 is made up of 15 amino acids.

This clonotype has a handful of counts. J is TRBJ2-1 and V is TRBV28; possibly TRBD2 for D (6 bases). Trimming shortened V by 3 bases and J by 7 bases, and 16 bases separated the two germline ends. This CDR3 region has 15 residues. From germline, CDR1 is MDHEN and CDR2 SYDVKM. The CDR3 spells CASSFVRRGANEQFF. The DNA of the CDR3 is TGTGCCAGCAGTTTTGTCCGGCGGGGAGCAAATGAGCAGTTCTTC.

This clonotype showed up just once. The genes are TRBV20-1 and TRBJ1-1; TRBD1 agrees at 9 bases. Trimming at V came to 5 bases and at J to 4 bases, leaving 20 bases not matched to a gene. CDR3 length equals 18 residues. CDR1 is DFQATT and CDR2 is SNEGSKA in the germline V gene (reference sequence). The CDR3 loop reads CSAAQLRDRAGSGTEAFF. DNA for the CDR3: TGCAGTGCTGCCCAACTCCGGGACAGGGCGGGTTCGGGCACTGAAGCTTTCTTT.

As for this clonotype: A much larger clone lies a single base off, so this may be a read error. The chain recombines TRBV29-1 with TRBJ2-1; the match to TRBD2 covers 7 bases. This CDR3 spans 14 amino acids. Trimming took 2 bases from V and 4 from J; bases not matched to a gene: 5. CDR1 and CDR2 from the germline V gene are SQVTM and ANQGSEA. CDR3 protein: CSVEYRGGYNEQFF. CDR3 DNA: TGCAGCGTTGAATATCGCGGGGGTTACAATGAGCAGTTCTTC.

In this sample, this clonotype turned up a few times. The chain uses TRBV20-1 and TRBJ2-6, with TRBD2 matching 7 bases. Germline values: CDR1 DFQATT, CDR2 SNEGSKA (reference sequence). Germline trimming cut 6 bases from V and 2 bases from J; bases unmatched to any gene: 13. The CDR3 has 17 amino acids. The CDR3 spells CSARPGGSGTGANVLTF. The CDR3 coding sequence is TGCAGTGCCCGCCCCGGGGGGTCAGGGACTGGGGCCAACGTCCTGACTTTC.

In its sample, this clonotype was seen a few times. The chain couples TRBV18 to TRBJ2-3; D assignment may be TRBD1 or TRBD2 (5 bases each). V was shortened by 3 bases and J by 0 bases, with 10 bases between the two germline ends. Germline V CDR1 and CDR2: KGHSH, LQKENI. CDR3 length: 15 amino acids. Written as DNA, the CDR3 is TGTGCCAGCTCACCCCCGGGGACGAGCACAGATACGCAGTATTTT. This translates into CASSPPGTSTDTQYF.

This clonotype was detected ten times or more. This chain links TRBV7-2 with TRBJ2-1; D possibly corresponds to TRBD2 (5 bases). The ends were cut back, 1 base at V and 3 bases at J, with 10 bases in the middle. Germline V CDR1 and CDR2: SGHTA, FQGNSA. The CDR3 is 15 amino acids. The CDR3 nucleotides are TGTGCCAGCAGCTTAGAGGCGGGCCGCTACAATGAGCAGTTCTTC. It codes for CASSLEAGRYNEQFF.

This clonotype was recorded a few times. This chain uses TRBV5-1 with TRBJ1-1; D is unresolved. The length of the CDR3 is 17 residues. Germline CDR1 reads SGHRS; CDR2 reads YFSETQ. V was pared by 6 bases and J by 1 base, with 22 bases between. In DNA form, the CDR3 reads TGCGCCAGCAACCCCCGGACGATGAGAAAGGGGAACACTGAAGCTTTCTTT. Protein product: CASNPRTMRKGNTEAFF.